This T cell receptor (beta chain) was sequenced for a study of monozygotic twins with inflammatory bowel disease. The CDR3 runs 16 residues. Germline V gene sequence: CDR1 SGHKS, CDR2 YYEKEE (reference sequence). The template switching step added UMIs that contained a 6-nucleotide sample barcode. Following a re-call of the 5' RACE reads, TCRdb has one entry per CDR3 protein and lacks DNA. This sample contains about 160,000 distinct CDR3 sequences. About this clonotype: Its antigen is undetermined.

Study outcomes and limitations: Healthy co-twins exceeded IBD patients in TCRbeta diversity as measured by inverse Simpson.

V usage is TRBV5-5 and J usage is TRBJ2-1; the D call of TRBD2 rests on TCRdb alone, since no DNA is present to check it. The clonotype was recovered from a human donor with ulcerative colitis or Crohn's disease, or a healthy co-twin of an affected twin (not recorded which). The specimen sequenced was blood. Here the CDR3 reads CASSFRGGHPYNEQFF. Looking up the rest from reference TRBV5-5 and TRBJ2-1 gives the full variable domain: DAGVTQSPTHLIKTRGQQVTLRCSPISGHKSVSWYQQVLGQGPQFIFQYYEKEERGRGNFPDRFSARQFPNYSSELNVNALLLGDSALYLCASSFRGGHPYNEQFFGPGTRLTVL.